The 17 T cell receptor beta chains in this list originate from one sample, sequenced in a study of T-cell memory formation after mild COVID-19 (dated by TCRdb to about 2021). To prepare the library, 5' RACE was applied. Sequenced using an Illumina NovaSeq 6000. In TCRdb, the public reads were trimmed at Q25 with fastp and aligned with MiXCR, with productive beta chains retained. When rows share a CDR3 protein, they turn into one entry using the most common DNA and genes. The sample table records roughly 350,000 distinct CDR3 sequences; around 21% of these occur just once. Approximately 12% of the sample goes to the ten largest clones. The specimen sequenced was PBMCs or a T cell subset sorted from them (not recorded which). These receptors were collected from an adult woman who had mild COVID-19 (a few samples of this study predate the infection). The sample titles of this study are shuffled in the database, so cell type and time point are left out; the donor was told from shared clones.

The CDR3 sequence: CSGRDIYNEQFF. CDR3 bases: TGCAGCGGGAGGGACATTTACAATGAGCAGTTCTTC. The genes are TRBV29-1 and TRBJ2-1; TRBD1 or TRBD2 may be the D gene (6 bases each). CDR3 length: 12 amino acids. CDR1 SQVTM and CDR2 ANQGSEA come from the germline V gene. V was pared by 7 bases and J by 4 bases, with 11 bases between.

V and J are TRBV4-1 and TRBJ2-5; tentatively, D is TRBD2 (7 bases). The germline V gene encodes CDR1 MGHRA and CDR2 YSYEKL. V lost 5 bases and J lost 2, with 18 bases in between. This CDR3 spans 16 amino acids. CDR3 nucleotide sequence: TGCGCCAGCAGCGTAGGGGGGGTGGATTCGCAAGAGACCCAGTACTTC. It encodes CASSVGGVDSQETQYF.

The chain has TRBV7-3 and TRBJ1-4, with TRBD1 as a possible D gene (6 bases). Between the trimmed V and J ends, which lost 5 bases and 0 bases, there was a span of 28 bases. CDR1 is SGHTA and CDR2 is FQGTGA in the germline V gene. The CDR3 has 21 residues. CDR3 in DNA: TGTGCCAGCAGCAAGCAAGTAGCACGGGACACAATTGTTGCAACTAATGAAAAACTGTTTTTT. It translates to CASSKQVARDTIVATNEKLFF.

The rearrangement joins TRBV5-1 to TRBJ2-3, with D unresolved. Per the germline V gene, CDR1 is SGHRS and CDR2 is YFSETQ. This CDR3 is built from 15 residues. V was shortened by 1 base and J by 2 bases, with 11 bases between the two germline ends. The CDR3 coding sequence is TGCGCCAGCAGCTTGTGGGTAGCCGACACAGATACGCAGTATTTT. The encoded protein is CASSLWVADTDTQYF.

This clonotype was observed a handful of times. The chain is built from TRBV7-6 and TRBJ2-7; TRBD1 aligns across 7 bases. The CDR3 runs to 15 residues. V lost 1 base and J lost 5; bases outside the gene matches: 8. The V gene's germline CDR1 is SGHVS and CDR2 FNYEAQ. The CDR3 spells CASSLEATGAHEQYF. Written as DNA, the CDR3 is TGTGCCAGCAGCTTAGAAGCTACAGGGGCCCACGAGCAGTACTTC. The whole variable domain, filled in from reference TRBV7-6 and TRBJ2-7, reads GAGVSQSPRYKVTKRGQDVALRCDPISGHVSLYWYRQALGQGPEFLTYFNYEAQQDKSGLPNDRFSAERPEGSISTLTIQRTEQRDSAMYRCASSLEATGAHEQYFGPGTRLTVT.

This chain links TRBV5-1 with TRBJ1-2, with 8 bases lining up with TRBD1. Germline assignment: CDR1 SGHRS and CDR2 YFSETQ. This CDR3 has 14 amino acids. The junction had 10 bases not matched to a gene; V was cut back by 5 bases and J by 7 bases. In nucleotides, the CDR3 is TGCGCCAGCAGGCCAACAGGGGGGTATCTTGGCTACACCTTC. Amino acids: CASRPTGGYLGYTF.

The chain combines TRBV12-3 or TRBV12-4 with TRBJ1-4; TRBD1 agrees at 8 bases. The V segment lost 5 bases and the J segment 8 bases; nucleotides outside the gene matches: 10. CDR3 length: 15 residues. The CDR3 sequence: CASSPRTGREEKLFF. Here the CDR3 DNA reads TGTGCCAGCAGTCCCCGGACAGGGAGAGAGGAAAAACTGTTTTTT.

J is TRBJ2-7 and V is TRBV5-1; D remains unclear. Trimming removed 4 bases at V and 4 bases at J, with 21 bases between. The CDR3 has 16 residues. Germline CDR1 is SGHRS and CDR2 is YFSETQ. The CDR3 is CASSPTLDTALYEQYF. DNA for the CDR3: TGCGCCAGCAGCCCTACTCTAGACACGGCTCTGTACGAGCAGTACTTC.

This clonotype came up many times. The V call is TRBV5-1, the J call TRBJ2-2; D assignment may be TRBD1 or TRBD2 (5 bases each). In germline, CDR1 is SGHRS, CDR2 YFSETQ. This CDR3 has 15 residues. Trimming removed 1 base from V and 8 bases from J, with 15 bases in between. The CDR3 DNA reads as TGCGCCAGCAGCTTGTGGGACCCTACCGAAGGGGAGCTGTTTTTT. This translates into CASSLWDPTEGELFF.

The chain uses TRBV12-3 or TRBV12-4 and TRBJ2-1, with 9 bases matching TRBD2. The CDR3 extends over 15 amino acids. The V and J ends lost 2 bases and 5 bases, in that order; junction bases with no gene match: 4. CDR3 loop: CASSLSASGDNEQFF. The CDR3 nucleotides read TGTGCCAGCAGTTTATCGGCTAGCGGGGACAATGAGCAGTTCTTC.

At least ten counts were recorded for this clonotype. This chain's CDR3 is CSALPPGQGFLGYTF. The DNA of the CDR3 is TGCAGTGCCTTACCCCCGGGACAGGGGTTCCTTGGCTACACCTTC. The chain recombines TRBV20-1 with TRBJ1-2; 10 bases align to TRBD1. The CDR3 has 15 residues. V was pared by 6 bases and J by 7 bases, with 14 bases of the junction left unmatched. CDR1 and CDR2 (germline): DFQATT, SNEGSKA (reference sequence).

V usage is TRBV15 and J usage is TRBJ2-7; the D gene is possibly TRBD2 (5 bases). Trimming took 3 bases from V and 4 from J, leaving 16 bases between them. The germline gives CDR1 LNHNV, CDR2 YYDKDF (reference sequence). The CDR3 has 15 amino acids. CDR3 residues: CATSRGSSSYYEQYF. DNA for the CDR3: TGTGCCACCAGCAGGGGATCTAGCAGCTATTACGAGCAGTACTTC.

Points on this clonotype: One end of the junction fails to match germline, which may point to a read error. The rearrangement joins TRBV19 to TRBJ2-7, with 8 bases aligning to TRBD1. Germline lookup yields CDR1 LNHDA and CDR2 SQIVND (reference sequence). The CDR3 has 11 amino acids. The CDR3 DNA follows: TGTGACAGTAGTGCAGGGGGCAGGCAGTACTTC. Its protein product is CDSSAGGRQYF.

The chain has TRBV9 and TRBJ2-1, with D unresolved. CDR3 size: 14 residues. Germline CDR1 SGDLS, CDR2 YYNGEE. Trimming pared 0 bases from V and 10 bases from J, leaving 14 bases between. The CDR3 region has the DNA TGTGCCAGCAGCGTAGATGGATCGATCGGGGAGCAGTTCTTC. Its translation: CASSVDGSIGEQFF.

The chain joins TRBV27 to TRBJ1-2; a weak D match, TRBD1 (5 bases). CDR1 and CDR2 from the germline V gene are MNHEY and SMNVEV (reference sequence). Trimming stripped 7 bases from V and 6 bases from J, with 21 bases between. This CDR3 is 15 amino acids long. In nucleotides, the CDR3 is TGTGCCAGCACCCCGGGACGCAGCCTATTCAATGGCTACACCTTC. It encodes CASTPGRSLFNGYTF.

J is TRBJ1-1 and V is TRBV6-1, with D possibly being TRBD1 (6 bases). This CDR3 comprises 13 residues. The germline CDR1 and CDR2 sequences are MNHNS and SASEGT. Deletions cut 3 bases from V and 12 bases from J, with 17 bases between. In nucleotides, the CDR3 is TGTGCCAGCAGTGACTACTTGGACAGTTCCCCTTTCTTT. Amino acid sequence: CASSDYLDSSPFF.

This chain uses TRBV7-6 with TRBJ2-2; tentatively, D is TRBD1 (6 bases). CDR3 length: 15 amino acids. Germline assignment: CDR1 SGHVS and CDR2 FNYEAQ. V was trimmed by 2 bases and J by 4 bases, leaving 11 bases between them. This CDR3 is CASSLMTGTTGELFF. In nucleotides, the CDR3 is TGTGCCAGCAGCTTAATGACAGGAACCACCGGGGAGCTGTTTTTT. Using reference TRBV7-6 and TRBJ2-2 for the parts outside the CDR3, the full variable domain is GAGVSQSPRYKVTKRGQDVALRCDPISGHVSLYWYRQALGQGPEFLTYFNYEAQQDKSGLPNDRFSAERPEGSISTLTIQRTEQRDSAMYRCASSLMTGTTGELFFGEGSRLTVL.